These 15 T cell receptor beta chains were all obtained from the same sample, sequenced in a study of T cell responses to AZD1222 COVID-19 vaccine. Some clones are missing from TCRdb's copy, which holds only in-frame ones; the method was immunoSEQ multiplex PCR. The sample consists of about 56,000 clones, 75% to 90% of them appearing once. The sample was peripheral blood, taken on day 0 of AZD1222 vaccination. The receptors come from an adult in good health.

The rearrangement links TRBV2 to TRBJ2-1; TRBD2 matches at 11 bases. Germline V CDR1 and CDR2: SNHLY, FYNNEI. The CDR3 loop spans 17 amino acids. V lost 7 bases and J lost 7; bases outside the gene matches: 15. CDR3 loop: CASNGRTSGRGGNEQFF. The CDR3 DNA reads TGTGCCAGCAATGGTCGAACTAGCGGGAGAGGTGGGAATGAGCAGTTCTTC. Variable domain in full (rest from reference TRBV2 and TRBJ2-1): EPEVTQTPSHQVTQMGQEVILRCVPISNHLYFYWYRQILGQKVEFLVSFYNNEISEKSEIFDDQFSVERPDGSNFTLKIRSTKLEDSAMYFCASNGRTSGRGGNEQFFGPGTRLTVL.

V is TRBV19 and J is TRBJ2-7; TRBD2 matches 10 bases. There are 15 residues in the CDR3. The V and J ends lost 6 bases and 0 bases, in that order; junction bases with no gene match: 5. Germline loops: CDR1 LNHDA, CDR2 SQIVND (reference sequence). For the CDR3, the DNA is TGTGCCAGTAGCGAACTAGCGGGACTCTCCTACGAGCAGTACTTC. This encodes CASSELAGLSYEQYF.

The chain couples TRBV30 to TRBJ2-1, with TRBD1 matching 8 bases. CDR3 length: 15 amino acids. The germline CDR1 and CDR2 sequences are GTSNPN and SVGIG (reference sequence). Trimming took 1 base from V and 0 from J; bases not matched to a gene: 2. The CDR3 coding sequence is TGTGCCTGGAGTGGGGACAGGAGCTCCTACAATGAGCAGTTCTTC. It is translated as CAWSGDRSSYNEQFF.

The chain uses TRBV11-2 and TRBJ1-5, with no clear D. The V gene lost 1 base and the J gene lost 5 bases, with 9 bases spanning the gap. Germline CDR1 SGHAT, CDR2 FQNNGV. This CDR3 has 14 amino acids. The CDR3 coding sequence is TGTGCCAGCAGCTTAGGAGTCCGCCATCAGCCCCAGCATTTT. As protein: CASSLGVRHQPQHF.

The chain uses TRBV7-8 and TRBJ1-1; weak D call: TRBD1 (6 bases). The CDR3 consists of 15 residues. Germline V gene data show CDR1 as SGHVS and CDR2 as FQNEAQ. V lost 5 bases and J 5 bases, leaving 18 bases between the germline ends. The CDR3 sequence is CASSPEGRGGTEAFF. The CDR3 nucleotides are TGTGCCAGCAGCCCCGAGGGCAGGGGTGGGACTGAAGCTTTCTTT.

The chain combines TRBV18 with TRBJ1-1, with D tentatively TRBD1 (5 bases). V dropped 0 bases and J dropped 5 bases, with 10 bases sitting between them. The CDR3 runs to 14 residues. The germline V gene encodes CDR1 KGHSH and CDR2 LQKENI. For the CDR3, the DNA is TGTGCCAGCTCACCACCGTCCGGGGGGACTGAAGCTTTCTTT. This encodes CASSPPSGGTEAFF.

The V call is TRBV19, the J call TRBJ2-7; 7 bases match TRBD2. Germline V gene sequence: CDR1 LNHDA, CDR2 SQIVND (reference sequence). The CDR3 sequence is 16 residues long. Trimming at V came to 3 bases and at J to 6 bases, leaving 14 bases not matched to a gene. CDR3 residues: CASSIWGGGRASEQYF. For the CDR3, the DNA is TGTGCCAGTAGTATCTGGGGAGGCGGGAGAGCCTCCGAGCAGTACTTC.

This clone was found a few times. This rearrangement joins TRBV5-5 to TRBJ1-5; D gene uncertain. V was trimmed by 0 bases and J by 0 bases, leaving 10 bases between them. The CDR3 contains 16 residues. Germline assignment: CDR1 SGHKS and CDR2 YYEKEE (reference sequence). This CDR3 reads CASSLGAPYSNQPQHF. CDR3 in DNA: TGTGCCAGCAGCTTGGGAGCGCCCTATAGCAATCAGCCCCAGCATTTT.

The rearrangement joins TRBV9 to TRBJ1-6; weak D call: TRBD1 (5 bases). This CDR3 contains 16 residues. Germline CDR1 is SGDLS and CDR2 is YYNGEE. V shed 3 bases and J shed 7 bases, with 17 bases lying between them. CDR3 amino acids: CASSEGSQGTNSPLHF. CDR3 DNA: TGTGCCAGCAGCGAAGGGTCCCAGGGAACCAATTCACCCCTCCACTTT.

The genes are TRBV4-2 and TRBJ1-2; 9 bases fit TRBD1. Germline CDR1 reads LGHNA; CDR2 reads YNFKEQ. The J segment lost 8 bases and the V segment lost 0 bases, leaving 7 bases of the junction unmatched. This CDR3 contains 15 residues. The CDR3 spells CASSQEVGQGVGYTF. The CDR3 DNA sequence: TGTGCCAGCAGCCAAGAGGTGGGACAGGGTGTCGGCTACACCTTC.

The CDR3 DNA reads as TGTGCCAGCAGCTTGGGGAACTCTGGGGCCAACGTCCTGACTTTC. Residues: CASSLGNSGANVLTF. The rearrangement uses TRBV5-6 and TRBJ2-6; no definite D call. The CDR3 runs 15 residues. The germline V gene encodes CDR1 SGHDT and CDR2 YYEEEE. V lost 0 bases and J lost 0, with 4 bases in between.

This clone occurred once. CDR3 DNA: TGTGCCAGCAGTTATCTCGGGACAGGGGGAATAAGGAGGAACACTGAAGCTTTCTTT. Protein sequence: CASSYLGTGGIRRNTEAFF. V is TRBV6-2 or TRBV6-3 and J is TRBJ1-1; 11 bases align to TRBD1. This CDR3 comprises 19 residues. V dropped 3 bases and J dropped 1; count of bases not matched to a gene: 13. Germline V gene lookup returns CDR1 MNHEY and CDR2 SVGEGT.

This sequence joins TRBV4-2 and TRBJ2-3; 8 nucleotides agree with TRBD2. CDR1 is LGHNA, CDR2 YNFKEQ, per germline. CDR3 length: 17 residues. V was pared by 0 bases and J by 4 bases, with 9 bases of the junction left unmatched. The CDR3 sequence is CASSQEDRARGADTQYF. The CDR3 bases are TGTGCCAGCAGCCAAGAAGATCGGGCGCGGGGGGCAGATACGCAGTATTTT.

The CDR3: CASRAGGAYNSPLHF. The CDR3 coding sequence is TGTGCCAGCAGGGCAGGGGGCGCATATAATTCACCCCTCCACTTT. This chain joins TRBV28 and TRBJ1-6; 8 nucleotides line up with TRBD1. Trimming took 6 bases from V and 4 from J; bases not matched to a gene: 5. The CDR3 totals 15 residues. Germline lookup yields CDR1 MDHEN and CDR2 SYDVKM.

The chain recombines TRBV19 with TRBJ2-4; a weak D match, TRBD1 (6 bases). V lost 5 bases and J 2 bases, leaving 13 bases between the germline ends. The CDR3 has 15 residues. Germline V gene data show CDR1 as LNHDA and CDR2 as SQIVND (reference sequence). CDR3 loop: CASSRTGTTKNIQYF. CDR3 nucleotides: TGTGCCAGTAGTCGGACCGGGACAACCAAAAACATTCAGTACTTC.